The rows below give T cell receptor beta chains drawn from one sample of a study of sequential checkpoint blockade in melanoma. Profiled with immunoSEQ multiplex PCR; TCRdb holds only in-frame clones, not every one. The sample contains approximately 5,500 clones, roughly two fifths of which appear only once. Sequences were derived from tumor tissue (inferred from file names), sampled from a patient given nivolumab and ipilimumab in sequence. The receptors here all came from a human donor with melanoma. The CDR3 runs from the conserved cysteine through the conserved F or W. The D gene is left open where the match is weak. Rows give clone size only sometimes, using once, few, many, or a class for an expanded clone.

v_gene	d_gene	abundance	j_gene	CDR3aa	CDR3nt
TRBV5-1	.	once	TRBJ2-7	CASSLVGPSYEQYF	TGCGCCAGCAGCTTGGTCGGGCCCTCCTACGAGCAGTACTTC
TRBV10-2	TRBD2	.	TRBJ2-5	CASSWTSGRVETQYF	TGCGCCAGCAGCTGGACTAGCGGGAGGGTAGAGACCCAGTACTTC
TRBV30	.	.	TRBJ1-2	CAWRRQISGYGYTF	TGTGCCTGGAGACGACAAATCTCCGGCTATGGCTACACCTTC
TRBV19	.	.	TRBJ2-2	CASNPGLTTNTGELFF	TGTGCCAGTAATCCGGGACTCACGACGAACACCGGGGAGCTGTTTTTT
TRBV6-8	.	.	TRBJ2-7	CASSVYGSYEQYF	TGTGCCAGCAGTGTTTACGGCTCCTACGAGCAGTACTTC
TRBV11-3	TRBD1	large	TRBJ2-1	CASSLGPGQGSNEQFF	TGTGCCAGCAGCTTAGGTCCGGGACAGGGATCCAATGAGCAGTTCTTC
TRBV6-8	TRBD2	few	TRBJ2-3	CASRRRLAGKGADTQYF	TGTGCCAGCAGACGGCGACTAGCGGGAAAGGGGGCAGATACGCAGTATTTT
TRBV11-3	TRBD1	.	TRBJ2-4	CASSEQGAAKNIQYF	TGTGCCAGCAGTGAACAGGGGGCGGCCAAAAACATTCAGTACTTC
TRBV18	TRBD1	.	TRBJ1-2	CASSPNEGAAAGYTF	TGTGCCAGCTCACCTAACGAGGGGGCGGCGGCTGGCTACACCTTC
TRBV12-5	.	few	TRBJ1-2	CASKPHGEELRYTF	TGTGCCAGCAAACCTCACGGGGAGGAGTTGCGGTACACCTTC
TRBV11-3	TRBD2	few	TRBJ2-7	CASSLSGTLGEQYF	TGTGCCAGCAGCTTAAGCGGGACGCTAGGGGAGCAGTACTTC